These T cell receptor beta chains were read from a single sample in a study of cytomegalovirus exposure and HLA in healthy donors. Libraries were prepared by immunoSEQ multiplex PCR; TCRdb keeps only in-frame clonotypes and omits some of them. The data show approximately 270,000 clones, with 80% to 90% seen just once and roughly 0.99% held by the top ten. The sample comprised PBMCs. Receptors were obtained from a woman younger than 30 in good health and CMV-seronegative. CDR3s include the opening cysteine and the closing phenylalanine or tryptophan. D genes are given only for firm matches.

d_call cdr3_length v_call cdr3_aa
NA 15 TRBV11-3 CASSLSSSYNSPLHF
NA 15 TRBV7-9 CASSPPGGLSFEQYF
NA 15 TRBV6-6 CASSYVQGPNYGYTF
NA 14 TRBV29-1 CSVAGVSRGYGYTF
NA 17 TRBV4-3 CASSQTRRSPGSYEQYF
NA 14 TRBV5-1 CASSLDTDSYEQFF
NA 14 TRBV5-6 CASSLKGQGQPQHF
NA 15 TRBV25-1 CASTQTDSTSHEQFF
NA 14 TRBV4-3 CASSPKGRSEELFF
NA 14 TRBV30 CAWSLLGTNEKLFF
NA 13 TRBV29-1 CSVVVSNYYEQYF